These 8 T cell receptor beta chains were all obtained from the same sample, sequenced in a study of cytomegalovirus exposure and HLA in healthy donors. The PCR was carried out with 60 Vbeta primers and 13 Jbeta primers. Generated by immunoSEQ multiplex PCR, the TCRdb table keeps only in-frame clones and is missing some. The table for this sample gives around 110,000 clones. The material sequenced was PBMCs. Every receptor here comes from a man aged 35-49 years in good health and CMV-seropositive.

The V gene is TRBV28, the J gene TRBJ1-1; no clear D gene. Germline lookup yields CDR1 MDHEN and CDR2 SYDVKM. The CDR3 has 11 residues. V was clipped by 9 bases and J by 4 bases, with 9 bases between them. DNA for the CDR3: TGTGCCAGTACTACTCCCACTGAAGCTTTCTTT. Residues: CASTTPTEAFF. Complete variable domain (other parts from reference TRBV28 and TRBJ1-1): DVKVTQSSRYLVKRTGEKVFLECVQDMDHENMFWYRQDPGLGLRLIYFSYDVKMKEKGDIPEGYSVSREKKERFSLILESASTNQTSMYLCASTTPTEAFFGQGTRLTVV.

CDR3 sequence (DNA): TGTGCCAGCAGTTGGCGGAACAGGGTCCAAAACTATGGCTACACCTTC. It is translated as CASSWRNRVQNYGYTF. The chain employs TRBV28 and TRBJ1-2, with D possibly being TRBD1 (6 bases). CDR1 and CDR2 (germline): MDHEN, SYDVKM. The V gene lost 4 bases and the J gene lost 2 bases, with 17 bases spanning the gap. The CDR3 consists of 16 residues.

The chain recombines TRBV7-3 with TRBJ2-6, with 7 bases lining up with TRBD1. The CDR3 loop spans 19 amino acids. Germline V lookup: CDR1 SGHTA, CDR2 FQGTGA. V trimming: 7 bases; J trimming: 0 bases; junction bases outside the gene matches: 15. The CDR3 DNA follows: TGTGCCAGCACCCCCGGCCCGGGACAGATGAGCTCTGGGGCCAACGTCCTGACTTTC. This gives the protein CASTPGPGQMSSGANVLTF.

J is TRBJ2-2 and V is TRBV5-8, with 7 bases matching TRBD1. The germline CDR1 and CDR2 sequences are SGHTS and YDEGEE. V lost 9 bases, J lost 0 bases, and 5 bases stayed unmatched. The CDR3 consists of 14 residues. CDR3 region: CATRTGPNTGELFF. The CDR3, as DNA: TGTGCCACTAGGACAGGCCCGAACACCGGGGAGCTGTTTTTT.

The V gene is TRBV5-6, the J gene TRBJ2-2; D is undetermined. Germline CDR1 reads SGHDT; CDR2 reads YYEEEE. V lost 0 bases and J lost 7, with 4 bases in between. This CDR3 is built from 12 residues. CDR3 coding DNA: TGTGCCAGCAGCTTGGCCGTCGGGGAGCTGTTTTTT. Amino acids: CASSLAVGELFF.

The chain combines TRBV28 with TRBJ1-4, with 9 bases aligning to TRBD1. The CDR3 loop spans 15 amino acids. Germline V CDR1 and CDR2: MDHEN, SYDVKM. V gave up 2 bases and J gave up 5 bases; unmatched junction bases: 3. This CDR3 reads CASSLGGTGNEKLFF. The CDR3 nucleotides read TGTGCCAGCAGTTTAGGAGGGACAGGGAATGAAAAACTGTTTTTT.

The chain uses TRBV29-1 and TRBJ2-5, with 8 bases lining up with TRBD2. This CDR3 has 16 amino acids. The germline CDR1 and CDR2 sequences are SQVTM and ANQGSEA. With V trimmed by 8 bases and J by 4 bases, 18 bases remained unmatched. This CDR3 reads CSSAGVAGYVPETQYF. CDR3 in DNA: TGCAGCTCGGCAGGTGTAGCGGGATACGTACCAGAGACCCAGTACTTC. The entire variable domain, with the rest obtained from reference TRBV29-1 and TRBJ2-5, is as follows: SAVISQKPSRDICQRGTSLTIQCQVDSQVTMMFWYRQQPGQSLTLIATANQGSEATYESGFVIDKFPISRPNLTFSTLTVSNMSPEDSSIYLCSSAGVAGYVPETQYFGPGTRLLVL.

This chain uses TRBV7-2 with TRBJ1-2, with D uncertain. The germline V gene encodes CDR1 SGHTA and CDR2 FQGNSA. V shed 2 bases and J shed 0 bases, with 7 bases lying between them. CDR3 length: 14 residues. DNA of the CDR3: TGTGCCAGCAGCTTAACCTCGGCTAACTATGGCTACACCTTC. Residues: CASSLTSANYGYTF.